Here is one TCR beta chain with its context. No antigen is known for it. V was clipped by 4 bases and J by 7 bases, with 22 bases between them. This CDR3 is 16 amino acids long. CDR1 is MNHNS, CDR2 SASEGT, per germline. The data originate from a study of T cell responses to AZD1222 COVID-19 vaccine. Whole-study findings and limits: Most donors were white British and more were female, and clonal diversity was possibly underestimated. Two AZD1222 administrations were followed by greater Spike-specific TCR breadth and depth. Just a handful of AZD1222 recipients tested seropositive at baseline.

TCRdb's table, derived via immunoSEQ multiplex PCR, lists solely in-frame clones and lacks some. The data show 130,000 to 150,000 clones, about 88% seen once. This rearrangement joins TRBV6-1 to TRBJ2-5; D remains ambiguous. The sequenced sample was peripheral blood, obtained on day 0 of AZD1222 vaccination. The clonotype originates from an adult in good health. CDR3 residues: CASSVYRLGSRATQYF. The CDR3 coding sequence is TGTGCCAGCAGTGTTTACCGACTGGGTTCAAGAGCGACCCAGTACTTC.